The following is a T cell receptor (beta chain) sequence with its context. The target antigen is unknown. Sorted-subset replicate PCR reactions were performed with approximately 180 ng DNA, corresponding to roughly 31,000 T cell genomes. This table comes from immunoSEQ multiplex PCR, and its TCRdb copy is limited to in-frame clones, with some not included. This sample yields millions of clones, of which under 95% are seen a single time; approximately 1.7% belongs to the top ten. In the naive CD8 group, cells lacked CD45RO and were positively selected for CCR7, so terminally differentiated effector memory CD45RA+ cells were left out. The ends lost 7 bases at V and 4 bases at J; junction bases unmatched: 15. This CDR3 spans 17 amino acids. From germline, CDR1 is MDHEN and CDR2 SYDVKM. This record belongs to a study of shared clonotypes between healthy human individuals. Study as a whole: Used for every donor were three CD4 naive, three CD4 memory, two CD8 naive and one CD8 memory plate.

Study-level findings and limits: In contrast to clonotypes shared by all four donors, non-shared clonotypes had lower generation probabilities.

What was sequenced was naive CD8+ T cells from PBMCs. This clonotype was obtained from a man aged 18 to 30 in good health. Some clones in this sample may be carry-over from other donors' samples. This chain links TRBV28 with TRBJ2-5; 10 bases are a match to TRBD2. Here the CDR3 DNA reads TGTGCCAGCAATATGAATGGAGCGGGAGGGCCCGGAGAGACCCAGTACTTC. Translated: CASNMNGAGGPGETQYF.